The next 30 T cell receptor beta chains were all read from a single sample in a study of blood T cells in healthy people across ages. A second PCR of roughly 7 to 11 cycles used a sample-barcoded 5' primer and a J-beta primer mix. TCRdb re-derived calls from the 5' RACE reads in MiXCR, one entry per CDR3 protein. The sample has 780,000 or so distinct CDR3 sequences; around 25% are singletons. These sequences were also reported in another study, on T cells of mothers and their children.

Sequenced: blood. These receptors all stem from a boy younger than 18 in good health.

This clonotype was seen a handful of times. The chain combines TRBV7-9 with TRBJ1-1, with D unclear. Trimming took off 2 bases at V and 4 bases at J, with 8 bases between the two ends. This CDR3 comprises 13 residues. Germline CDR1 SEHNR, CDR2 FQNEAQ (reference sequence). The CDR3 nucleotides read TGTGCCAGCAGCTTACAGATTACCACTGAAGCTTTCTTT. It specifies CASSLQITTEAFF. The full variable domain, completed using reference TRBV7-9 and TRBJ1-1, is DTGVSQNPRHKITKRGQNVTFRCDPISEHNRLYWYRQTLGQGPEFLTYFQNEAQLEKSRLLSDRFSAERPKGSFSTLEIQRTEQGDSAMYLCASSLQITTEAFFGQGTRLTVV.

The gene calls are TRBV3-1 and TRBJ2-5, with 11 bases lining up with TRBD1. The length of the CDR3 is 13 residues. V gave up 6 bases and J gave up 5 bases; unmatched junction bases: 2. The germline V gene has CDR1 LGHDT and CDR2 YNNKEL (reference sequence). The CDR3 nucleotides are TGTGCCAGCAGGGGGACAGGGGGGGAGACCCAGTACTTC. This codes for CASRGTGGETQYF.

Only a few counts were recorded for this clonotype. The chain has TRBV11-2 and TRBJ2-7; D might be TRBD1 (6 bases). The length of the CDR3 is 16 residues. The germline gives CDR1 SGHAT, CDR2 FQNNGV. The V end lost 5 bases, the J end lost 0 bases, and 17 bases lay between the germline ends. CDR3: CASSPPQGFHSYEQYF. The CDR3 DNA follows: TGTGCCAGCAGCCCACCACAGGGATTCCACTCCTACGAGCAGTACTTC. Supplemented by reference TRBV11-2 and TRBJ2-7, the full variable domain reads EAGVAQSPRYKIIEKRQSVAFWCNPISGHATLYWYQQILGQGPKLLIQFQNNGVVDDSQLPKDRFSAERLKGVDSTLKIQPAKLEDSAVYLCASSPPQGFHSYEQYFGPGTRLTVT.

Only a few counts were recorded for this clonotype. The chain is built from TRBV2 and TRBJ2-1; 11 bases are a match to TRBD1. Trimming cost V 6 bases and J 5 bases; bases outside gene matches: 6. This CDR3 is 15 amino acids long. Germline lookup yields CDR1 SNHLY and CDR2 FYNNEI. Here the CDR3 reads CASRGGTGGHNEQFF. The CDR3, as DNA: TGTGCCAGCAGGGGGGGGACAGGGGGTCACAATGAGCAGTTCTTC. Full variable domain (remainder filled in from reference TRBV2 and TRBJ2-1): EPEVTQTPSHQVTQMGQEVILRCVPISNHLYFYWYRQILGQKVEFLVSFYNNEISEKSEIFDDQFSVERPDGSNFTLKIRSTKLEDSAMYFCASRGGTGGHNEQFFGPGTRLTVL.

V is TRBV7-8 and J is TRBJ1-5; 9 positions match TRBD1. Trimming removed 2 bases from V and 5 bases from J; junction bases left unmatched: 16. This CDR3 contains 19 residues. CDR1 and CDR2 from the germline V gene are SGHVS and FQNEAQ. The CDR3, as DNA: TGTGCCAGCAGCTTACCTTACCGGGACAGGGAGGGAGGGTATCAGCCCCAGCATTTT. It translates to CASSLPYRDREGGYQPQHF.

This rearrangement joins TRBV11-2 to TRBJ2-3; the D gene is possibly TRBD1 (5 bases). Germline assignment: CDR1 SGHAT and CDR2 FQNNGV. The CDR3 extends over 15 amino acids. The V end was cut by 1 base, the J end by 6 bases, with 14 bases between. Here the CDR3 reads CASSLGQRHGDTQYF. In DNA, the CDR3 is TGTGCCAGCAGCTTAGGACAGCGCCACGGGGATACGCAGTATTTT.

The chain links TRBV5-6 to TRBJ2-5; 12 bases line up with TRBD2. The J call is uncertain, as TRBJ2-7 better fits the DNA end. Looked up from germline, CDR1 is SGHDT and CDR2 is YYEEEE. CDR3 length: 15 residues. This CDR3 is CASTPSGRASYEQYF. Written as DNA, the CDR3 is TGTGCCAGCACCCCTAGCGGGAGGGCCAGCTACGAGCAGTACTTC.

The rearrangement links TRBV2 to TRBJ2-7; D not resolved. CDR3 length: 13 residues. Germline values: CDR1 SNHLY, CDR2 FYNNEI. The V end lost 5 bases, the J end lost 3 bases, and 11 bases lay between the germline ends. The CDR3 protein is CASSYSEFYEQYF. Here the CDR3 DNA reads TGTGCCAGCAGTTACAGCGAATTCTACGAGCAGTACTTC.

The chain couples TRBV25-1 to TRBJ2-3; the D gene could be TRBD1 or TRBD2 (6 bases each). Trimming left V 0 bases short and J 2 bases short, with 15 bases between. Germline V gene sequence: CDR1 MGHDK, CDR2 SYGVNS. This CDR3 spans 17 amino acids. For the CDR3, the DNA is TGTGCCAGCAGTGAATATGTCGGAGGGGGGATCACAGATACGCAGTATTTT. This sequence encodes CASSEYVGGGITDTQYF.

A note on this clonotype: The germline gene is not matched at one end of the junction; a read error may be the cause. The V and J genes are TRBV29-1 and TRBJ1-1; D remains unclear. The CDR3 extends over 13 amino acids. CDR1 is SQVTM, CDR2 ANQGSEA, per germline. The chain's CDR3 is CSVESDFNTEAFF. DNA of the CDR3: TGCAGCGTTGAGTCAGATTTCAACACAGAAGCTTTCTTT.

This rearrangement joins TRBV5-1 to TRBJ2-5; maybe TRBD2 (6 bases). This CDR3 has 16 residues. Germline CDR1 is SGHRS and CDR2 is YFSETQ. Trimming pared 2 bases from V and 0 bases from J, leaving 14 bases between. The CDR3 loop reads CASSFPIGSDQETQYF. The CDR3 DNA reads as TGCGCCAGCAGCTTCCCTATCGGGAGTGACCAAGAGACCCAGTACTTC. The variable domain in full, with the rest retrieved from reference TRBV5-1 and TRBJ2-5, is KAGVTQTPRYLIKTRGQQVTLSCSPISGHRSVSWYQQTPGQGLQFLFEYFSETQRNKGNFPGRFSGRQFSNSRSEMNVSTLELGDSALYLCASSFPIGSDQETQYFGPGTRLLVL.

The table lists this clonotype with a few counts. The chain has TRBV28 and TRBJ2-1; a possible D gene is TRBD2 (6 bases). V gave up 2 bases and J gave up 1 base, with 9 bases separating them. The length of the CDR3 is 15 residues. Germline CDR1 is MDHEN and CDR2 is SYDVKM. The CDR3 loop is CASSLGGKSYNEQFF. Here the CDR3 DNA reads TGTGCCAGCAGTTTAGGAGGGAAATCCTACAATGAGCAGTTCTTC.

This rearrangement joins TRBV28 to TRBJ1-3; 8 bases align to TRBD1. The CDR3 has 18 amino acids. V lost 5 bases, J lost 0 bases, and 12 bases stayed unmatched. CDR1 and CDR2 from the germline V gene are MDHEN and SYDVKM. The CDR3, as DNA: TGTGCCAGCAGTCTACTGGCCGGGACAGGAAACTCTGGAAACACCATATATTTT. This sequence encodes CASSLLAGTGNSGNTIYF.

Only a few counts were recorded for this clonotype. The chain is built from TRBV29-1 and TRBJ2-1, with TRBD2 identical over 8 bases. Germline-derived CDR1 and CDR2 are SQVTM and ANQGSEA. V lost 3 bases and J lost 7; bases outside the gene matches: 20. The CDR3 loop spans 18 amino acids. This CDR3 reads CSVEMRSSGSPGRNEQFF. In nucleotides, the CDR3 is TGCAGCGTTGAGATGCGGTCAAGCGGGAGCCCGGGAAGGAATGAGCAGTTCTTC.

CDR3 region: CASSPLDRRELFF. The CDR3 DNA is TGTGCCAGCAGTCCCCTGGACAGGAGGGAGCTGTTTTTT. The chain combines TRBV12-3 or TRBV12-4 with TRBJ2-2; 7 nucleotides align to TRBD1. With V trimmed by 5 bases and J by 9 bases, 6 bases remained unmatched. The CDR3 runs 13 residues.

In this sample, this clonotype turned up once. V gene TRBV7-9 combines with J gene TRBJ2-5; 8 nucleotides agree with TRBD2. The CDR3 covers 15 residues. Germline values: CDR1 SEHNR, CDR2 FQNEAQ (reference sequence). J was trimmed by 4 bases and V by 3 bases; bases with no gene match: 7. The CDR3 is CASSFLGRAGETQYF. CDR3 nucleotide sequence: TGTGCCAGCAGCTTTCTCGGGAGGGCCGGAGAGACCCAGTACTTC.

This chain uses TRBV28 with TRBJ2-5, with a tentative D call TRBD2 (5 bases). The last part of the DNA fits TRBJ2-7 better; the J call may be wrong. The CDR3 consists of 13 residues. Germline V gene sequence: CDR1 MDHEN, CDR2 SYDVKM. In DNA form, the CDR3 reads TGTGCCACCCAAGTGGCCGGGAATTACGAGCAGTACTTC. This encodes CATQVAGNYEQYF.

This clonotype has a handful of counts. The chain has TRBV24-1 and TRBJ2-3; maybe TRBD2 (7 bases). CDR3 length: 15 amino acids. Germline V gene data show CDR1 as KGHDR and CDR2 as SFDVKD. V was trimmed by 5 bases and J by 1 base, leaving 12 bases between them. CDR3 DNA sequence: TGTGCCACCAGTGTCGGGGGGCCCCGCACAGATACGCAGTATTTT. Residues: CATSVGGPRTDTQYF.

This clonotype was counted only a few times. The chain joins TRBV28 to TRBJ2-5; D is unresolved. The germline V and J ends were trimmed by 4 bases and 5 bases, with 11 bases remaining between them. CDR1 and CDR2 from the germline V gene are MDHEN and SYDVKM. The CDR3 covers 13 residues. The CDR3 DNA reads TGTGCCAGCAGTTCCAGTTGGGTCGAGACCCAGTACTTC. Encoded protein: CASSSSWVETQYF. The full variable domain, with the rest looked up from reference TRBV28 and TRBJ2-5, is DVKVTQSSRYLVKRTGEKVFLECVQDMDHENMFWYRQDPGLGLRLIYFSYDVKMKEKGDIPEGYSVSREKKERFSLILESASTNQTSMYLCASSSSWVETQYFGPGTRLLVL.

DNA for the CDR3: TGCAGTGCTAAGGGTCCGGGGGACGGGGGGGGTCCCACAGATACGCAGTATTTT. Translated, it gives CSAKGPGDGGGPTDTQYF. The chain joins TRBV20-1 to TRBJ2-3, with 8 bases lining up with TRBD2. After removal of 4 bases from V and 2 bases from J, the junction contained 17 bases not matched to a gene. Germline assignment: CDR1 DFQATT and CDR2 SNEGSKA (reference sequence). The CDR3 spans 18 residues.

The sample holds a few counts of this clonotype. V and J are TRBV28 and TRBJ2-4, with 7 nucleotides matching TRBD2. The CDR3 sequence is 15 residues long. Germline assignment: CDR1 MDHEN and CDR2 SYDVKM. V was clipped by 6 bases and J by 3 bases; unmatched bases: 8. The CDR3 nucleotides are TGTGCCAGCAGCCCCGGGACTATCCTCAAAAACATTCAGTACTTC. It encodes CASSPGTILKNIQYF.

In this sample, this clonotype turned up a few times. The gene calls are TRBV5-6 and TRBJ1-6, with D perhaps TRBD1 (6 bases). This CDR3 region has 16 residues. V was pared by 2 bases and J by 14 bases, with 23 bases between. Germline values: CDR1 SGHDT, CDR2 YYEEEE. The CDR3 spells CASSFATGWARDTLHF. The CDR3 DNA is TGTGCCAGCAGCTTTGCGACCGGTTGGGCACGGGACACCCTCCACTTT.

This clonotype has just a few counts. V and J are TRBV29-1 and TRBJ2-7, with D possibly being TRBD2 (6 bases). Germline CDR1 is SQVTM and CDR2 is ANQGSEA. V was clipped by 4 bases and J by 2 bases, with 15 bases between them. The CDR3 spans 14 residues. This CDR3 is CSVASGTGTYEQYF. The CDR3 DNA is TGCAGCGTTGCCTCCGGGACTGGGACCTACGAGCAGTACTTC.

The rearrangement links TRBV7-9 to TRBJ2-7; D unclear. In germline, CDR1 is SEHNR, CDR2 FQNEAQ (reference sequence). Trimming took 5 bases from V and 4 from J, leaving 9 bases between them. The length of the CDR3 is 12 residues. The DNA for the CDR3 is TGTGCCAGCAGCAACTATCTGTACGAGCAGTACTTC. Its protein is CASSNYLYEQYF.

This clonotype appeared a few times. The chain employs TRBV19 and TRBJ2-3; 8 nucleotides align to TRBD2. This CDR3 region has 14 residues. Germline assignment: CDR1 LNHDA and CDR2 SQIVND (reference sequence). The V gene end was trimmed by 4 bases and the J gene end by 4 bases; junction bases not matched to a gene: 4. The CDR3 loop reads CASSRTGGPDTQYF. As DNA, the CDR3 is TGTGCCAGTAGTAGGACGGGGGGGCCAGATACGCAGTATTTT.

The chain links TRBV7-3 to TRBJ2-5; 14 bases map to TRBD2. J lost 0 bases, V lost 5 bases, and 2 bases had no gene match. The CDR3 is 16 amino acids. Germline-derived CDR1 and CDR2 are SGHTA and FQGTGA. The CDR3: CASSLGLAGDQETQYF. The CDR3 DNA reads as TGTGCCAGCAGCCTGGGACTAGCGGGGGACCAAGAGACCCAGTACTTC.

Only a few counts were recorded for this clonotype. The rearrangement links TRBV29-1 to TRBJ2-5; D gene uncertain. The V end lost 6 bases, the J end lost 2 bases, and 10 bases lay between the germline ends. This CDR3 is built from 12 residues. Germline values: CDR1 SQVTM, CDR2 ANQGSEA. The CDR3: CSVSGEQETQYF. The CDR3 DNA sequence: TGCAGCGTCTCCGGAGAACAAGAGACCCAGTACTTC. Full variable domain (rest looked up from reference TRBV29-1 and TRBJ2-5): SAVISQKPSRDICQRGTSLTIQCQVDSQVTMMFWYRQQPGQSLTLIATANQGSEATYESGFVIDKFPISRPNLTFSTLTVSNMSPEDSSIYLCSVSGEQETQYFGPGTRLLVL.

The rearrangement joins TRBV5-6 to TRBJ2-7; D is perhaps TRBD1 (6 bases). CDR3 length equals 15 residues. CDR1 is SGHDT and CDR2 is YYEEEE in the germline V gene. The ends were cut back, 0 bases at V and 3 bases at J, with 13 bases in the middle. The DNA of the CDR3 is TGTGCCAGCAGCTTGGAGGGGGTCCTTCACTACGAGCAGTACTTC. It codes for CASSLEGVLHYEQYF.

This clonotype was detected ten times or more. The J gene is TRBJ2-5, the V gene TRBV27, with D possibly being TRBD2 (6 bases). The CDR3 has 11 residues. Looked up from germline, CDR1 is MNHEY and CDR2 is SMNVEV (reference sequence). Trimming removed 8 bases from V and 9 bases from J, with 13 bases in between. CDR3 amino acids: CASGGVRAQYF. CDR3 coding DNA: TGTGCCAGCGGAGGGGTTAGGGCCCAGTACTTC.

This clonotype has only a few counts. The CDR3 reads CSVEQPNTDTQHF. CDR3 sequence (DNA): TGCAGCGTTGAACAACCAAACACAGATACGCAGCATTTT. V is TRBV29-1 and J is TRBJ2-3, with D uncertain. The J call is uncertain, as TRBJ1-5 better fits the DNA end. The germline gives CDR1 SQVTM, CDR2 ANQGSEA. The CDR3 loop spans 13 amino acids.